This TCR beta chain came from a study of T cell responses to AZD1222 COVID-19 vaccine. Study summary: Second-dose intervals of approximately 4 or approximately 12 weeks were pooled. Overall study findings and caveats: Unmutated variant regions are reportedly the target of nearly half of TCRs that are spike-specific.

Details on this clone: Its target is not known.

This CDR3 is built from 15 residues. V was trimmed by 3 bases and J by 0 bases, leaving 11 bases between them. Germline values: CDR1 MGHDK, CDR2 SYGVNS. The assay was immunoSEQ multiplex PCR, and TCRdb's table has in-frame clones only and misses some. The sample includes about 150,000 clones, roughly 89% seen only once; the top ten take roughly 4.7%. The rearrangement links TRBV25-1 to TRBJ2-5; D gene uncertain. This TCR was sampled from an adult in good health. This material consisted of peripheral blood, taken on day 0 of AZD1222 vaccination. DNA of the CDR3: TGTGCCAGCAGTGATTTAAACTGGTACCAAGAGACCCAGTACTTC. Its translation: CASSDLNWYQETQYF.